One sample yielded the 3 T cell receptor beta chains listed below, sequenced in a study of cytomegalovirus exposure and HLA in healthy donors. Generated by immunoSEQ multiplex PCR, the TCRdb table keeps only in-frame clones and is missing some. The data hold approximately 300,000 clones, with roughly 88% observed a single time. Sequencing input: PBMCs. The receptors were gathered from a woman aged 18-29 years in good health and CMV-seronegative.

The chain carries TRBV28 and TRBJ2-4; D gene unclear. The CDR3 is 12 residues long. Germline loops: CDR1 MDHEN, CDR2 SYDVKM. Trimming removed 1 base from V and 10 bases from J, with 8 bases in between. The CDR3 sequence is CASSLSAAIQYF. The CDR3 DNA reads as TGTGCCAGCAGTTTATCGGCAGCGATTCAGTACTTC.

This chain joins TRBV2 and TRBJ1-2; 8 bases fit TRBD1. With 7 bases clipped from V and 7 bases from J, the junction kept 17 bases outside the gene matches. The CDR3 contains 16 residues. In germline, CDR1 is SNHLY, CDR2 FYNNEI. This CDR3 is CASMGQGALSKGGYTF. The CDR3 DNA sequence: TGTGCCAGCATGGGGCAGGGGGCGCTTAGTAAAGGTGGCTACACCTTC.

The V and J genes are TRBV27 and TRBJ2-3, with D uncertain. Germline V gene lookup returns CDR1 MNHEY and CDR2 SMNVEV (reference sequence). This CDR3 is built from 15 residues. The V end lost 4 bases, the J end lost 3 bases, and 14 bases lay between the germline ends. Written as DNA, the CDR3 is TGTGCCAGCAGTTATCGTCCCTCGGAGACAGATACGCAGTATTTT. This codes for CASSYRPSETDTQYF.